The T cell receptor (beta chain) under discussion was sequenced for a study of blood T cell repertoires in COVID-19. This table comes from immunoSEQ multiplex PCR, and its TCRdb copy is limited to in-frame clones, with some not included. This repertoire shows more than 85,000 clones, approximately 84% found once; its top ten account for roughly a sixth. Per the germline V gene, CDR1 is SEHNR and CDR2 is FQNEAQ (reference sequence). Between the trimmed V and J ends, which lost 3 bases and 8 bases, there was a span of 13 bases. This CDR3 is 13 amino acids long. The chain has TRBV7-9 and TRBJ1-2, with a possible D match to TRBD1 (6 bases). The source is a woman aged 55-70 years with acute or convalescent COVID-19. The sample consisted of peripheral blood. CDR3 nucleotide sequence: TGTGCCAGCAGCTTGGGAACAGGGCTCGGCTACACCTTC. Amino acids: CASSLGTGLGYTF.